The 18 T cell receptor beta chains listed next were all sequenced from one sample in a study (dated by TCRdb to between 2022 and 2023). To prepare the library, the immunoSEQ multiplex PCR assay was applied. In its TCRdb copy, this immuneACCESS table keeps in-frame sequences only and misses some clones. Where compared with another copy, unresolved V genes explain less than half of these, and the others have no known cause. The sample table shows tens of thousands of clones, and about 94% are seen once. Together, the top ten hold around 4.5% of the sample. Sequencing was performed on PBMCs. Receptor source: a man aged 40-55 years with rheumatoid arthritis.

The CDR3 DNA reads TGTGCCAGCAGCCCACAAGGAAATACGCAGTATTTT. Amino acid sequence: CASSPQGNTQYF. V is TRBV11-2 and J is TRBJ2-3; D not resolved. The length of the CDR3 is 12 residues. The germline V and J ends were trimmed by 5 bases and 7 bases, with 10 bases remaining between them. Germline lookup yields CDR1 SGHAT and CDR2 FQNNGV.

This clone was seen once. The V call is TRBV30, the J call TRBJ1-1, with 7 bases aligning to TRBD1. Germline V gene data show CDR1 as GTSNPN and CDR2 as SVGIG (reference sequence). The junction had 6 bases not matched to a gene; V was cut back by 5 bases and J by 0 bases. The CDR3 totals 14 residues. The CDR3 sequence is CAWDSGTVNTEAFF. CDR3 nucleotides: TGTGCCTGGGACTCCGGGACAGTGAACACTGAAGCTTTCTTT.

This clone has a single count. The CDR3, as DNA: TGTGCCAGCAGTTTTGGACTAGCGGGCTCTGAGCAGTTCTTC. Its protein product is CASSFGLAGSEQFF. The chain is built from TRBV6-2 or TRBV6-3 and TRBJ2-1; 11 bases map to TRBD2. This CDR3 is built from 14 residues. Germline V CDR1 and CDR2: MNHEY, SVGEGT. With 4 bases clipped from V and 9 bases from J, the junction kept 5 bases outside the gene matches.

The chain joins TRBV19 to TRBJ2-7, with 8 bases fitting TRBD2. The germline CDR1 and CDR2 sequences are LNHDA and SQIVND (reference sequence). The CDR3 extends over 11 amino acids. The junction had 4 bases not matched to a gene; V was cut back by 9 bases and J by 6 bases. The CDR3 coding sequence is TGTGCCAGCGGGAGGGTGAGCGAGCAGTACTTC. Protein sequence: CASGRVSEQYF. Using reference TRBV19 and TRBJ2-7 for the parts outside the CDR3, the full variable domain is DGGITQSPKYLFRKEGQNVTLSCEQNLNHDAMYWYRQDPGQGLRLIYYSQIVNDFQKGDIAEGYSVSREKKESFPLTVTSAQKNPTAFYLCASGRVSEQYFGPGTRLTVT.

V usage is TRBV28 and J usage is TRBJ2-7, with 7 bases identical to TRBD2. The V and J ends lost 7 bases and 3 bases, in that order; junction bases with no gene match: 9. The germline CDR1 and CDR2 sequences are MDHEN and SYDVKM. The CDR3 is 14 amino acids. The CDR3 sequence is CASTRRGGSYEQYF. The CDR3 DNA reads TGTGCCAGCACCCGACGGGGCGGGAGCTACGAGCAGTACTTC. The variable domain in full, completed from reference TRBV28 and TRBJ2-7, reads DVKVTQSSRYLVKRTGEKVFLECVQDMDHENMFWYRQDPGLGLRLIYFSYDVKMKEKGDIPEGYSVSREKKERFSLILESASTNQTSMYLCASTRRGGSYEQYFGPGTRLTVT.

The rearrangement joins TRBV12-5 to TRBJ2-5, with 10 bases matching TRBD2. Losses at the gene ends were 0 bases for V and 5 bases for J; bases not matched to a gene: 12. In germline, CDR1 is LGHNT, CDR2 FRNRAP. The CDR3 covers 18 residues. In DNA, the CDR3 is TGTGCTAGTGGTTTGGTACGTGATGGGACTAGCGCCGTGGAGACCCAGTACTTC. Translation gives CASGLVRDGTSAVETQYF.

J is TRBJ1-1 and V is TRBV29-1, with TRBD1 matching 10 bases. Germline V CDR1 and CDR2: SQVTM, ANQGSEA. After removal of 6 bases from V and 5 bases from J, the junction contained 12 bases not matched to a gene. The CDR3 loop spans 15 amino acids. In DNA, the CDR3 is TGCAGCGTATCCCCGGGACAGGGGTGGGGGACTGAAGCTTTCTTT. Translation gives CSVSPGQGWGTEAFF.

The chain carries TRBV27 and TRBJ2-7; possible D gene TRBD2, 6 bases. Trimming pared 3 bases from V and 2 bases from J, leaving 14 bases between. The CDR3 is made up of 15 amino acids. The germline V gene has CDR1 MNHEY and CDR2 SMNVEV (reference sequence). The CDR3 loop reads CASSFGGDRAYEQYF. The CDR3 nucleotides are TGTGCCAGCAGTTTCGGAGGGGATCGGGCCTACGAGCAGTACTTC.

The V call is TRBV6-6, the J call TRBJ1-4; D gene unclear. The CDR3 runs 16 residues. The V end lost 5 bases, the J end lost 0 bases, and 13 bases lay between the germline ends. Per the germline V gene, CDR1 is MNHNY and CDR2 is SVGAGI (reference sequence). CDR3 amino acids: CASSMGRWTTNEKLFF. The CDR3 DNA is TGTGCCAGCAGTATGGGGAGATGGACAACTAATGAAAAACTGTTTTTT.

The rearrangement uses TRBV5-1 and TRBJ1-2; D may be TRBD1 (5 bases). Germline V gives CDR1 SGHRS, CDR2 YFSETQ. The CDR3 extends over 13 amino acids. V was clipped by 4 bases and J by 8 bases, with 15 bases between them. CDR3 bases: TGCGCCAGCAGCCGGGGGGAGGGGTACGGCTACACCTTC. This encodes CASSRGEGYGYTF.

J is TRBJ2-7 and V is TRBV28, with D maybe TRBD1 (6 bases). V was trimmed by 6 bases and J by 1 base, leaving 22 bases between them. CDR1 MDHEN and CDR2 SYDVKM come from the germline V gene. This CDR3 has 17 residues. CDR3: CASRLSLPGHRSYEQYF. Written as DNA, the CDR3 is TGTGCCAGCAGATTGTCCCTCCCGGGACACCGATCCTACGAGCAGTACTTC.

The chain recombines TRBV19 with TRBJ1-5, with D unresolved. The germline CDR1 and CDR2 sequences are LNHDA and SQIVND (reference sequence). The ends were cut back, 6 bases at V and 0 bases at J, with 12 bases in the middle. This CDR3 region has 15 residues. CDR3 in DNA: TGTGCCAGTAGCGCACTAGCTTATAGCAATCAGCCCCAGCATTTT. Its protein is CASSALAYSNQPQHF. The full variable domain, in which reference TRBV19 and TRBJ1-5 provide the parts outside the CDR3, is DGGITQSPKYLFRKEGQNVTLSCEQNLNHDAMYWYRQDPGQGLRLIYYSQIVNDFQKGDIAEGYSVSREKKESFPLTVTSAQKNPTAFYLCASSALAYSNQPQHFGDGTRLSIL.

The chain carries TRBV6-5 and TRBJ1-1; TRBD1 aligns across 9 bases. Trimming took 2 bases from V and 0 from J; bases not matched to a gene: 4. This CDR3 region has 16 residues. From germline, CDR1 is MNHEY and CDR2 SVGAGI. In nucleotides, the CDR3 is TGTGCCAGCAGTTACACGGGACAGGGCCTGAACACTGAAGCTTTCTTT. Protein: CASSYTGQGLNTEAFF.

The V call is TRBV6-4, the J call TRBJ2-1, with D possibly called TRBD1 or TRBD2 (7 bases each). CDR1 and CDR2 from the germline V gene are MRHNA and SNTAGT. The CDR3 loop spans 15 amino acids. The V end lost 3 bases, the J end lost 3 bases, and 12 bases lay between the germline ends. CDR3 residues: CASSDQGGHYNEQFF. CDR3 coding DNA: TGTGCCAGCAGTGATCAGGGGGGGCACTACAATGAGCAGTTCTTC.

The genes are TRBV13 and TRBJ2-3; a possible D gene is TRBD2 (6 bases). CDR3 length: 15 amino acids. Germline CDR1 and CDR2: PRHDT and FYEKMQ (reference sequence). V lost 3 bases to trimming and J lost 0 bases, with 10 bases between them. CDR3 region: CASSLTGASTDTQYF. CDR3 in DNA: TGTGCCAGCAGCTTGACGGGAGCTAGCACAGATACGCAGTATTTT.

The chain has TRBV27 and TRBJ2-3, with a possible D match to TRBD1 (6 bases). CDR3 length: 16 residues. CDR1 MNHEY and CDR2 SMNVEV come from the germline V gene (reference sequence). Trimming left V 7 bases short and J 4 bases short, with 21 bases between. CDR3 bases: TGTGCCAGCAAACTCACGGGGCTGGGGGCATCAGATACGCAGTATTTT. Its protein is CASKLTGLGASDTQYF.

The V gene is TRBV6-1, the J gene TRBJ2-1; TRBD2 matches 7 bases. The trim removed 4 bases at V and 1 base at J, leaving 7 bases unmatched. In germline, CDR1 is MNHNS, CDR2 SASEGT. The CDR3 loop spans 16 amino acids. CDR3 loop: CASSGRAGRSYNEQFF. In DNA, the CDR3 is TGTGCCAGCAGTGGGCGAGCGGGAAGATCCTACAATGAGCAGTTCTTC.

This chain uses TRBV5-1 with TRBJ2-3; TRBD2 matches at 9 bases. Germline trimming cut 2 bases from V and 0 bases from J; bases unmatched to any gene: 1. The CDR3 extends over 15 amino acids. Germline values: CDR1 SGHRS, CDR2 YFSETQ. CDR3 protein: CASSFSGRSTDTQYF. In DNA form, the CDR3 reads TGCGCCAGCAGCTTTAGCGGGAGAAGCACAGATACGCAGTATTTT. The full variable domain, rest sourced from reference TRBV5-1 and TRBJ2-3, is KAGVTQTPRYLIKTRGQQVTLSCSPISGHRSVSWYQQTPGQGLQFLFEYFSETQRNKGNFPGRFSGRQFSNSRSEMNVSTLELGDSALYLCASSFSGRSTDTQYFGPGTRLTVL.